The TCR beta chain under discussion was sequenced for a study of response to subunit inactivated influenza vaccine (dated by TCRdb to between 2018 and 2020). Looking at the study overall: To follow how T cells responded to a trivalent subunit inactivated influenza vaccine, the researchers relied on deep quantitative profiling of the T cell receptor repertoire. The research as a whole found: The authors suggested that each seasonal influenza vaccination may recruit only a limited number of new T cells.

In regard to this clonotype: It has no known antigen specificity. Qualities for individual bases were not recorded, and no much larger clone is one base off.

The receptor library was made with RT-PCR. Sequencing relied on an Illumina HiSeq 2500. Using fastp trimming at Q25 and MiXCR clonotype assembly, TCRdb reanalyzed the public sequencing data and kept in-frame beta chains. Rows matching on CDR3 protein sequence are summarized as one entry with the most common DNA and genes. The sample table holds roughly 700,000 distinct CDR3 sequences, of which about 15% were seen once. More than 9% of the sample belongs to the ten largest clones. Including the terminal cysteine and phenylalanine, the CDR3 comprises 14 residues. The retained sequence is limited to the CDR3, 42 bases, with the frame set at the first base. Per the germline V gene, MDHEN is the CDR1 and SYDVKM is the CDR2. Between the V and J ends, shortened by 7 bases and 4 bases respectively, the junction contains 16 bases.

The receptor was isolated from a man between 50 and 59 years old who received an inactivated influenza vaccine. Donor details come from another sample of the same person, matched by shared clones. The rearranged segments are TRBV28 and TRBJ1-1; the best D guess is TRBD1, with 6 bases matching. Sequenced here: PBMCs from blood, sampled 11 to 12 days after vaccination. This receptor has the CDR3 CASNFPQDSTEAFF. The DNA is TGTGCCAGCAACTTCCCCCAGGACAGCACTGAAGCTTTCTTT.